The 5 T cell receptor beta chains presented below share a single source sample, sequenced in a study of cytomegalovirus exposure and HLA in healthy donors. Primers for the PCR totalled 60 Vbeta and 13 Jbeta. TCRdb keeps only in-frame clones here, not all; method: immunoSEQ multiplex PCR. The table records roughly 180,000 clones, about 82% of them present only once. Sequencing input: PBMCs. All receptors come from a woman aged 18-30 years in good health and CMV-seronegative.

The chain carries TRBV13 and TRBJ1-2; D is ambiguous. The germline V and J ends were trimmed by 2 bases and 3 bases, with 7 bases remaining between them. The CDR3 is 13 amino acids. Germline V lookup: CDR1 PRHDT, CDR2 FYEKMQ (reference sequence). CDR3 bases: TGTGCCAGCAGCTTAACAGAGTACTATGGCTACACCTTC. The encoded protein is CASSLTEYYGYTF.

The chain recombines TRBV10-3 with TRBJ2-1; 12 bases match TRBD2. The V gene's germline CDR1 is ENHRY and CDR2 SYGVKD. The J segment lost 9 bases and the V segment lost 5 bases, leaving 5 bases of the junction unmatched. The CDR3 is 14 amino acids. The CDR3 sequence is CAISLAGGPGEQFF. The DNA for the CDR3 is TGTGCCATCAGTCTAGCGGGAGGGCCTGGTGAGCAGTTCTTC.

The chain is built from TRBV19 and TRBJ2-3, with D possibly being TRBD2 (5 bases). The CDR3 has 16 residues. The V and J ends lost 1 base and 0 bases respectively, with 11 bases between them. Germline loops: CDR1 LNHDA, CDR2 SQIVND (reference sequence). For the CDR3, the DNA is TGTGCCAGTAGTATAGGTCCCGGCGGGAGCACAGATACGCAGTATTTT. As protein: CASSIGPGGSTDTQYF.

This clone has only a few counts. The rearrangement links TRBV5-8 to TRBJ1-2; a weak D match, TRBD1 (6 bases). The CDR3 extends over 14 amino acids. Germline CDR1 is SGHTS and CDR2 is YDEGEE. Trimming removed 5 bases from V and 1 base from J, with 12 bases in between. CDR3 DNA: TGTGCCAGCAGAGGACAGTCCTTTAACTATGGCTACACCTTC. Amino acid sequence: CASRGQSFNYGYTF.

The genes are TRBV28 and TRBJ2-2, with no clear D. Germline lookup yields CDR1 MDHEN and CDR2 SYDVKM. The CDR3 spans 16 residues. The germline V and J ends were trimmed by 3 bases and 5 bases, with 16 bases remaining between them. The CDR3 bases are TGTGCCAGCAGTTTGATCGACGTCACGAGGACCGGGGAGCTGTTTTTT. Its translation: CASSLIDVTRTGELFF.